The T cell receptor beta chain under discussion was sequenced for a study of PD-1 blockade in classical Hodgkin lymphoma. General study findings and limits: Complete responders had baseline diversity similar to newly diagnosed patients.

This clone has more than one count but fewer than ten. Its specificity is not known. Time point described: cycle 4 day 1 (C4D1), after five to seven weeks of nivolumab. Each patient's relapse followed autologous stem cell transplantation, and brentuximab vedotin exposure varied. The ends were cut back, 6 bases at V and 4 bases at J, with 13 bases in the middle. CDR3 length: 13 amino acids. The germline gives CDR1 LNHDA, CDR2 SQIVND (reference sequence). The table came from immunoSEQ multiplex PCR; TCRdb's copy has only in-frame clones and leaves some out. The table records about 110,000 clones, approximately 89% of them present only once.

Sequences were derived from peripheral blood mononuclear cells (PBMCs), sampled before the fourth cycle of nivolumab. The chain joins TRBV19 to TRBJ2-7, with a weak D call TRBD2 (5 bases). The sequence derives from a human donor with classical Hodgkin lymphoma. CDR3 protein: CASRSLADYEQYF. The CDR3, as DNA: TGTGCCAGTAGGAGCCTAGCAGATTACGAGCAGTACTTC.